This T cell receptor (beta chain) is drawn from a study of CD8 T cells in ankylosing spondylitis. Quantitative 5'-RACE with molecular barcodes was used to make the TCR beta libraries. From the 5' RACE reads, TCRdb called clonotypes with MiXCR, one entry per CDR3 protein. This table holds approximately 500,000 distinct CDR3 sequences, about 13% found once. The sample holds a few counts of this clonotype. Its antigen is not identified. CDR3 length equals 15 residues. V was pared by 3 bases and J by 5 bases, with 14 bases between. CDR1 SGHRS and CDR2 YFSETQ come from the germline V gene. Study conclusions and caveats: Typical of ankylosing spondylitis blood, it appeared, was a TCR beta motif of eight highly homologous variants. In reactive arthritis synovial fluid and blood, some motif variants had been reported before. In ankylosing spondylitis patients, matched synovial fluid reportedly showed significant enrichment of disease-linked clones.

The TCR sequence derives from a male donor with ankylosing spondylitis. The rearrangement joins TRBV5-1 to TRBJ1-4; the D gene is possibly TRBD1 (5 bases). The sequencing sample was made of blood, either unsorted or a sorted T cell fraction (not recorded which). CDR3 protein: CASSSATALNEKLFF. In DNA form, the CDR3 reads TGCGCCAGCAGCTCGGCGACAGCTTTAAATGAAAAACTGTTTTTT.